This TCR beta chain was sequenced during a study of T cell responses to AZD1222 COVID-19 vaccine. Looking at the study overall: The analysis combined second doses at about 4 or about 12 weeks.

TCRdb keeps only in-frame clones here, not all; method: immunoSEQ multiplex PCR. This table has over 100,000 clones, approximately 90% appearing once. The CDR3 sequence is 16 residues long. The trim removed 4 bases at V and 6 bases at J, leaving 8 bases unmatched. Germline lookup yields CDR1 MDHEN and CDR2 SYDVKM. This specimen consisted of peripheral blood, obtained on day 0 of AZD1222 vaccination. This TCR was sampled from an adult in good health. The genes are TRBV28 and TRBJ1-5; 11 positions match TRBD1. The CDR3 region has the DNA TGTGCCAGCAGTTACCCGGGACAGGGGGTAGGTCAGCCCCAGCATTTT. The encoded protein is CASSYPGQGVGQPQHF.